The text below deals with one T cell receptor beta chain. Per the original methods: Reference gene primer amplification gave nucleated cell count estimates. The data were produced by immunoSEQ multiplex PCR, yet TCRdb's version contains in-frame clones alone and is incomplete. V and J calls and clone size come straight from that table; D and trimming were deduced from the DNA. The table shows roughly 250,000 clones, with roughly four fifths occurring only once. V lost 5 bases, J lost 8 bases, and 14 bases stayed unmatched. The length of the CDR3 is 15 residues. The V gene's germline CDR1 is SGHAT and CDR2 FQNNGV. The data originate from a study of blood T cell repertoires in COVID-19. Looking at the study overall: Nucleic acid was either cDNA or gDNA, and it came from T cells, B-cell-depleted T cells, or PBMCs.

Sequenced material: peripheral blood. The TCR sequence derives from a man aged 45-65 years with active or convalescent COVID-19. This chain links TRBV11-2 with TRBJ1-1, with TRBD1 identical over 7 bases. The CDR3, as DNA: TGTGCCAGCAGCCAATACAGGGGCGGGAATGGGGAAGCTTTCTTT. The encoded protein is CASSQYRGGNGEAFF.